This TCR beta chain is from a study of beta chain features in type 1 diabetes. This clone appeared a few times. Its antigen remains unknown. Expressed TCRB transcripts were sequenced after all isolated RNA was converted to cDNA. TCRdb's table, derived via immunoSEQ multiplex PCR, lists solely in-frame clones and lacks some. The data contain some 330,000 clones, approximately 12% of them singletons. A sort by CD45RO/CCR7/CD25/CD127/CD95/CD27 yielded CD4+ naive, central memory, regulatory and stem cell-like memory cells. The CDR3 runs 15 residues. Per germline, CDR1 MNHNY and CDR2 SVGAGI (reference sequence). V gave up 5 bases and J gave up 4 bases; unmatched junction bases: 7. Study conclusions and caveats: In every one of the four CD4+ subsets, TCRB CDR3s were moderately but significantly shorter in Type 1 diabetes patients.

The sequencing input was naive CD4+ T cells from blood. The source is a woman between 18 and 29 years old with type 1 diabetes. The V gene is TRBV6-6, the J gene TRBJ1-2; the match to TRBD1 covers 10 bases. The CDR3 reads CASSQPGQGGYGYTF. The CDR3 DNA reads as TGTGCCAGCAGTCAACCTGGACAGGGGGGCTATGGCTACACCTTC.